This T cell receptor beta chain was recovered during a study of cytomegalovirus exposure and HLA in healthy donors. At the level of the study: The Caucasian-associated ancestry cluster held roughly 78% of 350 to 450 genotyped donors.

General study results and limits: In a later analysis, HLA-associated TCR beta chains were more clonally expanded than equally common others. Later on, an analysis found that several of the most significant clusters appeared to be linked to common viral pathogens, which included parvovirus B19. CMV serostatus stood as the only immune exposure information on hand.

This PCR relied on a set of 60 Vbeta primers and 13 Jbeta primers. Sequencing used immunoSEQ multiplex PCR; TCRdb keeps in-frame clones, though not all of them. The table lists approximately 160,000 clones, over 75% of them singletons. On this clone itself: What it binds is unknown.

Trimming pared 1 base from V and 1 base from J, leaving 11 bases between. The germline V gene has CDR1 SGHRS and CDR2 YFSETQ. The CDR3 has 15 residues. This sequence joins TRBV5-1 and TRBJ1-2, with D hard to call. Sequenced: PBMCs. The sequence was collected from a woman between 50 and 59 years old in good health and CMV-seropositive. This CDR3 is CASSLSSLINYGYTF. The DNA for the CDR3 is TGCGCCAGCAGCTTGTCCTCACTCATTAACTATGGCTACACCTTC.